This T cell receptor (beta chain) was sequenced for a study of HIV-infected patients and healthy controls. Trimming at V came to 7 bases and at J to 5 bases, leaving 9 bases not matched to a gene. The V gene's germline CDR1 is LGHDT and CDR2 YNNKEL (reference sequence). There are 14 residues in the CDR3. Reverse transcription used roughly 450 ng RNA and constant-region primers for alpha and beta. Alpha and beta chain libraries were made separately by chain-specific third strand synthesis with multiplexing indices. TCRdb analysed the 5' RACE reads with MiXCR anew, one entry per CDR3 protein. The sample has some 9,600 distinct CDR3 sequences, over 5% seen once; the top ten hold roughly 28%. Roughly three months, about 14 weeks, into antiretroviral therapy, follow-up blood was collected. All unsorted peripheral T cells were captured because whole blood was used without fractionation. This clonotype has ten or more counts.

The TCR sequence derives from an adult with HIV infection. The donor label of this sample is uncertain. The rearrangement links TRBV3-1 to TRBJ2-3; 7 nucleotides align to TRBD1. The sequences come from blood, collected during antiretroviral therapy. Here the CDR3 DNA reads TGTGCCAGCACGGGAAGGGGGCGCCAAGATACGCAGTATTTT. Encoded protein: CASTGRGRQDTQYF.